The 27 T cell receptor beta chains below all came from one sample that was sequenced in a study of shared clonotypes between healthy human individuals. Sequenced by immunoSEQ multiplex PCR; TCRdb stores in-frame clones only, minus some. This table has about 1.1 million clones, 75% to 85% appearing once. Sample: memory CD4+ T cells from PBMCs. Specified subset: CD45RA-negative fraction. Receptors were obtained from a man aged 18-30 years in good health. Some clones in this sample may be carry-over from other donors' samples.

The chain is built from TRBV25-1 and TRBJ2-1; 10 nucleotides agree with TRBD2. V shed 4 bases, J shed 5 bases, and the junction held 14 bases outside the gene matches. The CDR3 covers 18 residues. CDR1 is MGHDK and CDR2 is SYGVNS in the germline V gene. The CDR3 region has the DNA TGTGCCAGCAGTGTTCCCAGCAGGAGAGGACTAGCGGACAATGAGCAGTTCTTC. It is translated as CASSVPSRRGLADNEQFF.

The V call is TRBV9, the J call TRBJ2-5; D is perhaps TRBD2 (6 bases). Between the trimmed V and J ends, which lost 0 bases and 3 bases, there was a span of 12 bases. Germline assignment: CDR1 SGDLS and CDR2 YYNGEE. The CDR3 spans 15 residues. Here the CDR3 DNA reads TGTGCCAGCAGCGTAGGGACTATACCAGAAGAGACCCAGTACTTC. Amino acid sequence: CASSVGTIPEETQYF.

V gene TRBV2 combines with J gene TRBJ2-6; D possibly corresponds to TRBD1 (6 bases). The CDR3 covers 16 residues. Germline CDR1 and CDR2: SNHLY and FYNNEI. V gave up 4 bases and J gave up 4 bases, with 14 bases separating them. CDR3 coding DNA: TGTGCCAGCAGTGGTGGGCAGGGGAGAGGGGCCAACGTCCTGACTTTC. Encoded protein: CASSGGQGRGANVLTF.

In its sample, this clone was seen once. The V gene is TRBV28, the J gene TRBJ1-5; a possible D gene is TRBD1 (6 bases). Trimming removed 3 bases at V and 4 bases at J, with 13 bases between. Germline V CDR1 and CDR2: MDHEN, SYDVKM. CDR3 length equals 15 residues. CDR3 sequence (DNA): TGTGCCAGCAGTTTGCCAGGGGCCATTAATCAGCCCCAGCATTTT. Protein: CASSLPGAINQPQHF.

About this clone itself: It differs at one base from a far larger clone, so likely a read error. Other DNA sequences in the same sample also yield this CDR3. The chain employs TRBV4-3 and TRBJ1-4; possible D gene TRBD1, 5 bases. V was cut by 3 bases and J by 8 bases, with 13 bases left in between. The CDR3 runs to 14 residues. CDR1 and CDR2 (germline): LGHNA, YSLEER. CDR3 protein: CASSQGRGGEKLFF. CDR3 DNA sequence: TGCGCCAGCAGCCAGGGACGGGGTGGCGAAAAACTGTTTTTT.

In nucleotides, the CDR3 is TGTGCCAGCAGTTTCAATCCCCTCTATGGCTACACCTTC. The encoded protein is CASSFNPLYGYTF. This chain connects TRBV7-6 to TRBJ1-2; the D is unclear. Trimming removed 6 bases at V and 4 bases at J, with 12 bases between. The CDR3 sequence is 13 residues long. Germline CDR1 SGHVS, CDR2 FNYEAQ.

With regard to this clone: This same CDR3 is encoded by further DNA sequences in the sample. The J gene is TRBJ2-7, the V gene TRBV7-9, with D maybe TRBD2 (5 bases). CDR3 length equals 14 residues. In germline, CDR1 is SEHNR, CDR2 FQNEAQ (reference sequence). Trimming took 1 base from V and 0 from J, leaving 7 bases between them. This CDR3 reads CASSLGRSSYEQYF. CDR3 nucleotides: TGTGCCAGCAGCTTAGGGAGGAGCTCCTACGAGCAGTACTTC.

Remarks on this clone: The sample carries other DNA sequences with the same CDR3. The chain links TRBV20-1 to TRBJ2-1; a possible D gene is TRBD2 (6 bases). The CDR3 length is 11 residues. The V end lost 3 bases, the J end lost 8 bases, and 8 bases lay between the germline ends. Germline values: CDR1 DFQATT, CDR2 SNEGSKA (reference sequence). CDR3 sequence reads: CSASGRDEQFF. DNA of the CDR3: TGCAGTGCTAGCGGGAGAGATGAGCAGTTCTTC.

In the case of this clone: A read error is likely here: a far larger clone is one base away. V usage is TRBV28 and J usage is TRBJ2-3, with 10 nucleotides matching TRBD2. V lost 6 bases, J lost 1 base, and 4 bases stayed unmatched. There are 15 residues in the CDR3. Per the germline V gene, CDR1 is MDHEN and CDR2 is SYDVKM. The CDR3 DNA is TGTGCCAGCAGCCCTGGGACTAGCGGCACAGATACGCAGTATTTT. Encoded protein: CASSPGTSGTDTQYF.

The CDR3: CASSPRDTAEKLFF. Written as DNA, the CDR3 is TGTGCCAGCTCACCACGGGACACCGCTGAAAAACTGTTTTTT. V gene TRBV18 combines with J gene TRBJ1-4, with a tentative D call TRBD1 (6 bases). Germline V CDR1 and CDR2: KGHSH, LQKENI. Trimming shortened V by 1 base and J by 7 bases, and 10 bases separated the two germline ends. The CDR3 totals 14 residues.

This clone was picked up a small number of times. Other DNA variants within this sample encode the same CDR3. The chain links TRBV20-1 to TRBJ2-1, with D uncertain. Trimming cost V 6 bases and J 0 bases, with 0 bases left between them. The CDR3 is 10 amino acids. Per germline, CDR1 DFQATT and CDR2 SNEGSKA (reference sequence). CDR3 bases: TGCAGTGCCTCCTACAATGAGCAGTTCTTC. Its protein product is CSASYNEQFF.

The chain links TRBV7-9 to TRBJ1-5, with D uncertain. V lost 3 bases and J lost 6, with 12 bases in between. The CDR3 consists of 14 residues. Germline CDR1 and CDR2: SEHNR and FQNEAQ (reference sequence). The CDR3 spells CASSLIRVSQPQHF. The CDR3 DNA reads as TGTGCCAGCAGCTTGATAAGGGTGAGTCAGCCCCAGCATTTT.

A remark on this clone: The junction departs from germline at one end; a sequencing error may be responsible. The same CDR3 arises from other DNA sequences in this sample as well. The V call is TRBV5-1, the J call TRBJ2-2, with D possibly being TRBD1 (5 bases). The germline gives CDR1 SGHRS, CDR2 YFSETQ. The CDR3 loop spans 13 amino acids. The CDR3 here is CASRLQGTGELFF. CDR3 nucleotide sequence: TGCGCTAGCAGACTGCAGGGCACCGGGGAGCTGTTTTTT.

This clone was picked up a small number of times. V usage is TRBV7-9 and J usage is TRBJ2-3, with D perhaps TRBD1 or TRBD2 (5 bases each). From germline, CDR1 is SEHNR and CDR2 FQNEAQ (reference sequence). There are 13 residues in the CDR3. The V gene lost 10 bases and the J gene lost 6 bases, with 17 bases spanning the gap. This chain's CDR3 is CATNRDGRDTQYF. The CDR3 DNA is TGTGCCACTAACCGGGACGGACGGGATACGCAGTATTTT.

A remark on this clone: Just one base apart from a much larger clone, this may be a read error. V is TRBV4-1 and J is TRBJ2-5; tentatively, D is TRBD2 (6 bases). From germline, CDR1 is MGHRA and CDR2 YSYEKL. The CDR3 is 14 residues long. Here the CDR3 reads CASNQGSREETQYF. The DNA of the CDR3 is TGCGCCAGCAACCAAGGGTCCCGGGAGGAGACCCAGTACTTC.

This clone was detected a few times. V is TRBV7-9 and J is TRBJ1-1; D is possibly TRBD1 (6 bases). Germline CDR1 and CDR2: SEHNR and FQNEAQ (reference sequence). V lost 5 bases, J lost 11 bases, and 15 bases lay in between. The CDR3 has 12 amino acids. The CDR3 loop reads CASSPSRGTAFF. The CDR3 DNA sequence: TGTGCCAGCAGCCCGTCAAGGGGGACGGCTTTCTTT.

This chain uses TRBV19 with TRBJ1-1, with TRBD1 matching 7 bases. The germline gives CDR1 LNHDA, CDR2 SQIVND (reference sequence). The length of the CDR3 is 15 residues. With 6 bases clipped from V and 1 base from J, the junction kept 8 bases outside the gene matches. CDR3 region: CASRLTGTANTEAFF. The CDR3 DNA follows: TGTGCCAGTAGATTGACCGGGACAGCGAACACTGAAGCTTTCTTT.

CDR3 DNA: TGTGCCAGCAGCCAAGATAAGAACAGGGGGCTGGTCTATGGCTACACCTTC. As protein: CASSQDKNRGLVYGYTF. This chain uses TRBV4-2 with TRBJ1-2; 9 bases are a match to TRBD1. V shed 0 bases and J 4 bases; nucleotides not matched to a gene: 9. Germline V gene sequence: CDR1 LGHNA, CDR2 YNFKEQ. The CDR3 consists of 17 residues.

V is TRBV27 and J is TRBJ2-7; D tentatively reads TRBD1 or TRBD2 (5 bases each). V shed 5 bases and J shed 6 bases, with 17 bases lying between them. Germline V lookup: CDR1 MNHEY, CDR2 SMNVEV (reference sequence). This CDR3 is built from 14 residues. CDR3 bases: TGTGCCAGCAGTCTCCCGGGACCAACAGGCGAGCAGTACTTC. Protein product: CASSLPGPTGEQYF.

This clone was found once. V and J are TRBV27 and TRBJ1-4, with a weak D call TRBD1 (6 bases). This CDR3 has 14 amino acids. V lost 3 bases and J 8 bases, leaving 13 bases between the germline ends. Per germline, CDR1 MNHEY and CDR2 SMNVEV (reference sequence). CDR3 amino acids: CASSFTGGGEKLFF. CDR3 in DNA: TGTGCCAGCAGTTTTACGGGGGGCGGCGAAAAACTGTTTTTT. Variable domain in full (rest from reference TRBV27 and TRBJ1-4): EAQVTQNPRYLITVTGKKLTVTCSQNMNHEYMSWYRQDPGLGLRQIYYSMNVEVTDKGDVPEGYKVSRKEKRNFPLILESPSPNQTSLYFCASSFTGGGEKLFFGSGTQLSVL.

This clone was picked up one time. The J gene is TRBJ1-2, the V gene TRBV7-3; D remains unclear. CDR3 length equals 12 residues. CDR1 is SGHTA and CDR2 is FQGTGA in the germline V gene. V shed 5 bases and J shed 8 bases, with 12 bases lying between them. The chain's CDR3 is CASSNGAGGYTF. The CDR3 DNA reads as TGTGCCAGCAGCAACGGTGCAGGAGGCTACACCTTC.

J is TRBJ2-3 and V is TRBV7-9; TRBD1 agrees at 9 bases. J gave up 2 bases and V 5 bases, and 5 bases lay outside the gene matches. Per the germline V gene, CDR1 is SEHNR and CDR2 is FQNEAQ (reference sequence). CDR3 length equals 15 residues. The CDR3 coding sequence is TGTGCCAGCAGCGAGGGACAGGGTTACACAGATACGCAGTATTTT. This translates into CASSEGQGYTDTQYF.

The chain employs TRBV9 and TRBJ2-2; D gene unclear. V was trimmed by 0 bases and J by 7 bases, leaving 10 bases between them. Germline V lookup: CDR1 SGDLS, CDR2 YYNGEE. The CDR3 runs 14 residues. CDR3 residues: CASSVAPYGGELFF. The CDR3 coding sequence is TGTGCCAGCAGCGTAGCTCCTTACGGCGGGGAGCTGTTTTTT. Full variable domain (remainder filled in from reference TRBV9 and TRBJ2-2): DSGVTQTPKHLITATGQRVTLRCSPRSGDLSVYWYQQSLDQGLQFLIQYYNGEERAKGNILERFSAQQFPDLHSELNLSSLELGDSALYFCASSVAPYGGELFFGEGSRLTVL.

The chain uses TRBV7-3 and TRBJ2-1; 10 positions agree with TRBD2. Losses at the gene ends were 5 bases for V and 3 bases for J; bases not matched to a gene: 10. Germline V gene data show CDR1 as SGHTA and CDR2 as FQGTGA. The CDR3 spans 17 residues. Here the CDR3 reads CASSPRRPSGSYNEQFF. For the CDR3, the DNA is TGTGCCAGCAGCCCCCGCCGCCCTAGCGGGAGCTACAATGAGCAGTTCTTC.

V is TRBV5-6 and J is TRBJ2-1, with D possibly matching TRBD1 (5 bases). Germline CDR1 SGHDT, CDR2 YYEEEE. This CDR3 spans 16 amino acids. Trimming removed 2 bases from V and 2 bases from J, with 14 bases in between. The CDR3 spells CASSFGSGLPYNEQFF. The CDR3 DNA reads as TGTGCCAGCAGCTTCGGCTCAGGGTTACCCTACAATGAGCAGTTCTTC.

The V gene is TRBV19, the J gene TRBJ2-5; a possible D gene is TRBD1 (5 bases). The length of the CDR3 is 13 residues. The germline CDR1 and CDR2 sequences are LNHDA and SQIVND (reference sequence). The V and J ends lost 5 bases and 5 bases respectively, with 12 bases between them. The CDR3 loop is CASSLQAEETQYF. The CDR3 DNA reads TGTGCCAGTAGTCTACAGGCCGAGGAGACCCAGTACTTC.

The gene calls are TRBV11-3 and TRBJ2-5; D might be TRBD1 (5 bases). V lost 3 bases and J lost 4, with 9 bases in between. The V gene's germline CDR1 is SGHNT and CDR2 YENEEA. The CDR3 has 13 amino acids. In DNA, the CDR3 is TGTGCCAGCAGCTTCGACAGAGGAGAGACCCAGTACTTC. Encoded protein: CASSFDRGETQYF. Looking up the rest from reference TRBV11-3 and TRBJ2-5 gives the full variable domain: EAGVVQSPRYKIIEKKQPVAFWCNPISGHNTLYWYLQNLGQGPELLIRYENEEAVDDSQLPKDRFSAERLKGVDSTLKIQPAELGDSAVYLCASSFDRGETQYFGPGTRLLVL.